What follows describes a single TCR beta chain. The antigen is not known. The protocol was immunoSEQ multiplex PCR, while the TCRdb copy is restricted to in-frame clones and leaves out a portion. The sample lists 300,000 to 450,000 clones, 92% occurring once. This sample is drawn from a study of Ad26.COV2.S vaccination and SARS-CoV-2 variants. General study findings and limits: After vaccination, reports described spike-specific CD8+ and CD4+ T cell responses as showing substantial breadth.

This CDR3 contains 16 residues. Looked up from germline, CDR1 is SNHLY and CDR2 is FYNNEI. V shed 3 bases, J shed 8 bases, and the junction held 11 bases outside the gene matches. The starting material was peripheral blood, obtained after recovery from COVID-19. The source of this sequence is a human donor who had recovered from COVID-19. V gene TRBV2 combines with J gene TRBJ2-1; 9 bases match TRBD2. The CDR3, as DNA: TGTGCCAGCAGTGAGATGGCGGGGGGGCCAAGGGATGAGCAGTTCTTC. It translates to CASSEMAGGPRDEQFF.